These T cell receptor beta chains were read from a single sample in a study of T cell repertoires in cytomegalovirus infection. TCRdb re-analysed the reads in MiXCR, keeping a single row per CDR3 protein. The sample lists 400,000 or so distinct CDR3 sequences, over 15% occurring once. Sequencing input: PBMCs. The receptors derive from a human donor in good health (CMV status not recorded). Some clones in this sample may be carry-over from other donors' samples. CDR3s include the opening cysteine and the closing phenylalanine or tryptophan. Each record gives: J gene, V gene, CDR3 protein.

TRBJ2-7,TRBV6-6,CASRPGTGAYEQYF
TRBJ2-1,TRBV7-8,CASSLRWAGYNSYNEQFF
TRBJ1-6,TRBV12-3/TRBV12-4,CASSPQGIGSPLHF
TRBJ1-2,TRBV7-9,CASTLTTGGYGYTF
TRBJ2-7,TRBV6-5,CASSYGGTEYF
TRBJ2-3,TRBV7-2,CASSPGLARTDTQYF
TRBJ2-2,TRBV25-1,CASSERTVNTGELFF
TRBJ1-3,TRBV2,CASTQVIGNTIYF
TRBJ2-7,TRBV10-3,CAIKLSGGAYEQYF
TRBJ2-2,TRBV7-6,CASSLAGFYNTGELFF
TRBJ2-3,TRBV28,CASSLNSSPSTDTQYF
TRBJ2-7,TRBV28,CASSGTDEYEQYF